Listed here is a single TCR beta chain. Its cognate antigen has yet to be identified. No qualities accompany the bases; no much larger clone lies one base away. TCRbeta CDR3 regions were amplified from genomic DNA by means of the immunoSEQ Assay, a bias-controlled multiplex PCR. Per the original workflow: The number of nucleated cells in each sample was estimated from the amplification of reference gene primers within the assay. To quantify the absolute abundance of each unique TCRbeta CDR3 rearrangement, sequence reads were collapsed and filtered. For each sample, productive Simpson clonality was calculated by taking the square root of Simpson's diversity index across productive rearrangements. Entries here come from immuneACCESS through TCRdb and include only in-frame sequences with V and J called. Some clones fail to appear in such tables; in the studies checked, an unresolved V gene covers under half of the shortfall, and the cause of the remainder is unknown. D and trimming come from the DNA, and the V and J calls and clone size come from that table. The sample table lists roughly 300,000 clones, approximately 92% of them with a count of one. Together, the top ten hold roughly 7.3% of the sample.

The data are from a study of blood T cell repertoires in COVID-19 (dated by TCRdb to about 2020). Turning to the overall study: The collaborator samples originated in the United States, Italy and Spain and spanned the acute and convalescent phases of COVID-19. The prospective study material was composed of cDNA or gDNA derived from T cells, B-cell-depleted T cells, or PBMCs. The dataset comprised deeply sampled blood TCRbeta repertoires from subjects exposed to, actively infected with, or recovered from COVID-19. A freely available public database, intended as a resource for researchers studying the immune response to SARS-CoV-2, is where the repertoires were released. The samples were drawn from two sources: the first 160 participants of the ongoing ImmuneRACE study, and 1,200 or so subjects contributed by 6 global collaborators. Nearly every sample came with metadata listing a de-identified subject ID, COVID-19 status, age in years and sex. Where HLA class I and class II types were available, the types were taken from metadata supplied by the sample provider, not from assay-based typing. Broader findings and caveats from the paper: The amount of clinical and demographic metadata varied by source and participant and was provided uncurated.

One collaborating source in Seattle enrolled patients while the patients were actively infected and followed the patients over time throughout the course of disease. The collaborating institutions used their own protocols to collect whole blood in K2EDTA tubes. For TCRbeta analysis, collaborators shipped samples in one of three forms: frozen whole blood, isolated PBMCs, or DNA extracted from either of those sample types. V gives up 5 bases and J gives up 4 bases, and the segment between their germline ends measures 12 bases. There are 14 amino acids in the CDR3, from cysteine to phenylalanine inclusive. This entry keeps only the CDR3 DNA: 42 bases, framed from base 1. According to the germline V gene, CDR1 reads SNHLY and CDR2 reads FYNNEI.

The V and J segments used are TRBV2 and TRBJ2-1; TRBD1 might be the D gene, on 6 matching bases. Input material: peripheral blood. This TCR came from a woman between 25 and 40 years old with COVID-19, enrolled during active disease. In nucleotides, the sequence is TGTGCCAGCAGTAGCAGGGGCTTGTACAATGAGCAGTTCTTC. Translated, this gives CASSSRGLYNEQFF.